The next 9 T cell receptor beta chains were all read from a single sample in a study of blood T cell repertoires in COVID-19. Assay used: immunoSEQ multiplex PCR; TCRdb lists only in-frame clones, some missing. The data hold 200,000 to 300,000 clones, with 65% to 90% observed a single time. Sequenced input: peripheral blood. The receptors stem from a man aged 25 to 45 with active or convalescent COVID-19.

This chain connects TRBV11-2 to TRBJ1-4; D unresolved. The CDR3 loop spans 14 amino acids. Trimming cost V 1 base and J 2 bases, with 5 bases left between them. The V gene's germline CDR1 is SGHAT and CDR2 FQNNGV. CDR3 nucleotide sequence: TGTGCCAGCAGCTTAGTACAGACTAATGAAAAACTGTTTTTT. Protein: CASSLVQTNEKLFF.

The chain couples TRBV6-2 or TRBV6-3 to TRBJ1-2; unclear D gene. CDR3 size: 14 residues. Trimming left V 3 bases short and J 4 bases short, with 12 bases between. Germline CDR1 and CDR2: MNHEY and SVGEGT. The CDR3 loop reads CASSYGEVAYGYTF. In DNA form, the CDR3 reads TGTGCCAGCAGTTATGGGGAGGTAGCCTATGGCTACACCTTC.

The chain employs TRBV3-1 (or the pseudogene TRBV3-2) and TRBJ1-1; no reliable D call. The CDR3 covers 16 residues. Trimming pared 2 bases from V and 4 bases from J, leaving 17 bases between. CDR1 and CDR2 from the germline V gene are LGHDT and YNNKEL (reference sequence). CDR3 sequence: CASSQFGLNSGTEAFF. The CDR3 DNA follows: TGTGCCAGCAGCCAATTCGGCCTTAACTCGGGCACTGAAGCTTTCTTT.

The chain is built from TRBV10-3 and TRBJ2-3; TRBD2 aligns across 9 bases. CDR1 and CDR2 from the germline V gene are ENHRY and SYGVKD. The J segment lost 2 bases and the V segment lost 2 bases, leaving 2 bases of the junction unmatched. The CDR3 runs 15 residues. The CDR3 DNA reads TGTGCCATCAGTGAGACTAGCGGGTACACAGATACGCAGTATTTT. Its translation: CAISETSGYTDTQYF.

The chain uses TRBV5-1 and TRBJ2-5; D is possibly TRBD2 (6 bases). The CDR3 has 16 residues. Trimming removed 3 bases from V and 3 bases from J, with 18 bases in between. Germline loops: CDR1 SGHRS, CDR2 YFSETQ. Here the CDR3 reads CASSSTTSTGEETQYF. CDR3 bases: TGCGCCAGCAGCTCCACCACTAGTACGGGGGAAGAGACCCAGTACTTC.

V is TRBV29-1 and J is TRBJ2-7; 11 positions agree with TRBD2. CDR1 is SQVTM and CDR2 is ANQGSEA in the germline V gene. The CDR3 length is 13 residues. After removal of 8 bases from V and 2 bases from J, the junction contained 5 bases not matched to a gene. The CDR3 DNA is TGCAGCACTAGCGGGGGTGTGACCTACGAGCAGTACTTC. Its translation: CSTSGGVTYEQYF.

The chain is built from TRBV9 and TRBJ2-2; tentative D call: TRBD1 (6 bases). The length of the CDR3 is 16 residues. Germline values: CDR1 SGDLS, CDR2 YYNGEE. V was clipped by 0 bases and J by 0 bases, with 9 bases between them. The CDR3 protein is CASSVAPGANTGELFF. CDR3 bases: TGTGCCAGCAGCGTAGCTCCAGGGGCGAACACCGGGGAGCTGTTTTTT.

V usage is TRBV23-1 and J usage is TRBJ2-1, with D possibly being TRBD2 (7 bases). TRBV23-1 is reported as an ORF; its role is uncertain. The V end lost 8 bases, the J end lost 2 bases, and 16 bases lay between the germline ends. This CDR3 region has 15 residues. CDR3 loop: CASPAGDTTYNEQFF. As DNA, the CDR3 is TGCGCCAGCCCCGCGGGGGACACTACCTACAATGAGCAGTTCTTC.

The chain employs TRBV5-6 and TRBJ1-1; D ambiguous. This CDR3 spans 15 amino acids. Germline loops: CDR1 SGHDT, CDR2 YYEEEE. The germline V and J ends were trimmed by 3 bases and 3 bases, with 15 bases remaining between them. CDR3 nucleotides: TGTGCCAGCAGCTCTCCTATTGCCGTCGACACTGAAGCTTTCTTT. Encoded protein: CASSSPIAVDTEAFF.